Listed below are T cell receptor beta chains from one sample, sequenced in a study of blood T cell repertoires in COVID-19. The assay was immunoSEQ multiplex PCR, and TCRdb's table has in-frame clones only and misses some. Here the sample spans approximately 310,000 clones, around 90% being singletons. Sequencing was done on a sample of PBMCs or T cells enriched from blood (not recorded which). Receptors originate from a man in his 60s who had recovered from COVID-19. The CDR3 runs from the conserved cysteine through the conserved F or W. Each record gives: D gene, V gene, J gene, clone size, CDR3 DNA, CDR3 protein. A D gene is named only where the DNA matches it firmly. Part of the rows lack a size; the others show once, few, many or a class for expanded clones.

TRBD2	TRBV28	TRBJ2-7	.	TGTGCCAGCACCCCCCTAGCGGGGGTAACCTACGAGCAGTACTTC	CASTPLAGVTYEQYF
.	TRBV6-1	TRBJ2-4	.	TGTGCCAGCAGTGATTGGGCAGCTTTAGCCAAAAACATTCAGTACTTC	CASSDWAALAKNIQYF
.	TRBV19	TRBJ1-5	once	TGTGCCAGTAGTATAGCTGGACACGGCCAGCCCCAGCATTTT	CASSIAGHGQPQHF
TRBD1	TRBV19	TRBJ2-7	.	TGTGCCAGTAGTACAAGACAGGGGTGGCACGAGCAGTACTTC	CASSTRQGWHEQYF
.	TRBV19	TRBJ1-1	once	TGTGCCAGTAGTATAAGGCGGGGGGCCATGAACACTGAAGCTTTCTTT	CASSIRRGAMNTEAFF
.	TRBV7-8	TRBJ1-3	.	TGTGCCAGCAGCCAGGGGACACGGAACTCTGGAAACACCATATATTTT	CASSQGTRNSGNTIYF
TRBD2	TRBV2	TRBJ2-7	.	TGTGCCAGCAGTGAGGGGTTAGTAGCGGGAGCTCCCGGGCAGTACTTC	CASSEGLVAGAPGQYF
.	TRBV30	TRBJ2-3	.	TGTGCCTGGAGTGTACGTATGTCTTCTCTGGGGGGTGATACGCAGTATTTT	CAWSVRMSSLGGDTQYF
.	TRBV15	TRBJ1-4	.	TGTGCCACCAGCCGGGTCATCGGTGAAAAACTGTTTTTT	CATSRVIGEKLFF
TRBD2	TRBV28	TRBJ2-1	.	TGTGCCAGCAGGACTAGCGGCCTCTACAATGAGCAGTTCTTC	CASRTSGLYNEQFF
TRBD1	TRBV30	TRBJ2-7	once	TGTGCCTGGAGTGTCCCGACAGGGCGGACCTACGAGCAGTACTTC	CAWSVPTGRTYEQYF
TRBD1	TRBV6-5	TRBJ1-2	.	TGTGCCAGCAGTTACCAAGGGGGCTCGGGCTATGGCTACACCTTC	CASSYQGGSGYGYTF
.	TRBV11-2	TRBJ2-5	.	TGTGCCAGCAGCTTCCCAGCGGGTGCCATGGCTCCAAGATACTTC	CASSFPAGAMAPRYF
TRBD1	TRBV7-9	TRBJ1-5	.	TGTGCCAGCAGAGGACAGGCCGGGGAGCCCCAGCATTTT	CASRGQAGEPQHF
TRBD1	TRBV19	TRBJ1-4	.	TGTGCCAGTAGTCGGACAGGCGAAATTGAAAAACTGTTTTTT	CASSRTGEIEKLFF
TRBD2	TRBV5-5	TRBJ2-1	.	TGTGCCAGCAGCCCCGGACTAGCGGGGCACAATGAGCAGTTCTTC	CASSPGLAGHNEQFF
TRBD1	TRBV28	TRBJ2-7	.	TGTGCCAGCAGTTTAATAACCCCGGGACAGGGGGCCTCCTACGAGCAGTACTTC	CASSLITPGQGASYEQYF
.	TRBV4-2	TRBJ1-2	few	TGTGCCAGCAGCCAAACAGGGCTTAACTATGGCTACACCTTC	CASSQTGLNYGYTF
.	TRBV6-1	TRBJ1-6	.	TGTGCCAGCAGTGAAGTCGCCACGCGCTCCTATAATTCACCCCTCCACTTT	CASSEVATRSYNSPLHF
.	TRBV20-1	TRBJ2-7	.	TGCAGCGTTCAAGGGGGTAGCGAGCAGTACTTC	CSVQGGSEQYF
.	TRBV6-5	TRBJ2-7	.	TGTGCCAGCACCAAGGGCAGGGGAGCCTACGAGCAGTACTTC	CASTKGRGAYEQYF
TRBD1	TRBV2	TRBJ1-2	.	TGTGCCAGCAGTTACACAGGGGAAGCGGACGGCTACACCTTC	CASSYTGEADGYTF
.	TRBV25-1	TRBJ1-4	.	TGTGCCAGCAGACTCGGGACTCCCGCTAATGAAAAACTGTTTTTT	CASRLGTPANEKLFF
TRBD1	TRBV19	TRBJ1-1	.	TGTGCCAGTAGTATCGTGACAGGGGAGGCTGAAGCTTTCTTT	CASSIVTGEAEAFF
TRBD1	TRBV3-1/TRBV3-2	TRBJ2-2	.	TGTGCCAGCAGTCGACAGGGTACCGGGGAGCTGTTTTTT	CASSRQGTGELFF
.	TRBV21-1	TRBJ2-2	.	TGTGCCAGCAGCCCAACAGGGAATGGGAACACCGGGGAGCTGTTTTTT	CASSPTGNGNTGELFF
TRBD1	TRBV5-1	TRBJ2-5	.	TGCGCCAGCAGCAAACAGGGACAGAATGTAGAGACCCAGTACTTC	CASSKQGQNVETQYF
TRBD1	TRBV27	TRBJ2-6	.	TGTGCCAGCACTAATTGGCGGACAGGGAGGTCTGGGGCCAACGTCCTGACTTTC	CASTNWRTGRSGANVLTF
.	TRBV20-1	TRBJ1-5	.	TGCAGTGCTAGTTCCGACAGACCCAATCAGCCCCAGCATTTT	CSASSDRPNQPQHF
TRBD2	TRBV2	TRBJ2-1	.	TGTGCCAGCAAGACTAGCGGGACTTCCGGAAATGAGCAGTTCTTC	CASKTSGTSGNEQFF
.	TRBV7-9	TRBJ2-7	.	TGTGCCAGCAGCTCGTCAGGGGTGCTCGCCTACGAGCAGTACTTC	CASSSSGVLAYEQYF
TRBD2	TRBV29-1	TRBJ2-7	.	TGCAGCGTCGGACTAGCGGGAGCCTACGAGCAGTACTTC	CSVGLAGAYEQYF
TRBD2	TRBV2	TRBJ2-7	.	TGTGCCAGCAGTCCACGACTAGCGGGTTTAGGAGAGCAGTACTTC	CASSPRLAGLGEQYF
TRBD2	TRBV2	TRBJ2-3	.	TGTGCCAGCAGAACCGGGACTAGCGGTTACACAGATACGCAGTATTTT	CASRTGTSGYTDTQYF
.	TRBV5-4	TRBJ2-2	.	TGTGCCAGCAGCTTGGGGCACCCCCGGGACACCGGGGAGCTGTTTTTT	CASSLGHPRDTGELFF
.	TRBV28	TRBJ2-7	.	TGTGCCAGCAGTCCGGACAGCTACGAGCAGTACTTC	CASSPDSYEQYF
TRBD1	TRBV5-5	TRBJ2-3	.	TGTGCCAGCAGTCGACAGGGTTCAGATACGCAGTATTTT	CASSRQGSDTQYF
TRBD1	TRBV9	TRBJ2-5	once	TGTGCCAGCAGCACCGGGACAGGGAATAAAGAGACCCAGTACTTC	CASSTGTGNKETQYF
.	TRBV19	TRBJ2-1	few	TGTGCCAGTAGTATAGCCCCCGGACAGTTCAATGAGCAGTTCTTC	CASSIAPGQFNEQFF
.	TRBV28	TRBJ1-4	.	TGTGCCAGCAGTTTCGGGGGTCCGAGTGAAAAACTGTTTTTT	CASSFGGPSEKLFF
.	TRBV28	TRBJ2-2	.	TGTGCCAGCAGTTTAGGGCACGAGGCGGGGCGGACCGGGGAGCTGTTTTTT	CASSLGHEAGRTGELFF
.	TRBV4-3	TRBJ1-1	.	TGCGCCAGCAGCCAAGGCGGGGAGACTGAAGCTTTCTTT	CASSQGGETEAFF
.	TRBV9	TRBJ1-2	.	TGTGCCAGCAGCGTAGGTGTCGGGGGGGTCTATGGCTACACCTTC	CASSVGVGGVYGYTF
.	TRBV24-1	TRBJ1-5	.	TGTGCCACCAGTGAAACAGACAGCAATCAGCCCCAGCATTTT	CATSETDSNQPQHF
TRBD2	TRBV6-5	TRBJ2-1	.	TGTGCCAGCAGTTGGACTAGCGGGAGTCGCAATGAGCAGTTCTTC	CASSWTSGSRNEQFF
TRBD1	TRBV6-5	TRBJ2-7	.	TGTGCCAGCAGACAGGGGTACGAGCAGTACTTC	CASRQGYEQYF
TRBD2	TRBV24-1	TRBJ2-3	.	TGTGCCACCAGTGAACGGACTAGCGGGAGGAGCACAGATACGCAGTATTTT	CATSERTSGRSTDTQYF
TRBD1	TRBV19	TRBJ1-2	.	TGTGCCAGTAGTATAGATCTATTTGACAGGGCGTGGGATGGCTACACCTTC	CASSIDLFDRAWDGYTF
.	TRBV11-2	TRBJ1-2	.	TGTGCCAGCAGTGCCATCGGAGCGGCCTATGGCTACACCTTC	CASSAIGAAYGYTF
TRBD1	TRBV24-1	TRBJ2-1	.	TGTGCCACCAGTGATTCCGACAGGGTAAGCAATGAGCAGTTCTTC	CATSDSDRVSNEQFF
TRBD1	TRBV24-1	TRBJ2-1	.	TGTGCCACCAGTGATTTCCCGGGACAGGGGCGCAATGAGCAGTTCTTC	CATSDFPGQGRNEQFF
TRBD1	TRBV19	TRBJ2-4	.	TGTGCCAGTAGAGGACAGGGGTTTGCCAAAAACATTCAGTACTTC	CASRGQGFAKNIQYF
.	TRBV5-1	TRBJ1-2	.	TGCGCCAGCAGCGATGGGGGGAACTATGGCTACACCTTC	CASSDGGNYGYTF
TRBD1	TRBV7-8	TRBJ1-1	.	TGTGCCAGCAGCTCGGACAGGGTTGTCGCTTTCTTT	CASSSDRVVAFF
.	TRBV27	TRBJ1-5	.	TGTGCCAGCAGTTTCCTCCGGGGGGGTCAGCCCCAGCATTTT	CASSFLRGGQPQHF
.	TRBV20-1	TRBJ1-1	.	TGCAGTGCCCACAGGGTGGGGGAAGCTTTCTTT	CSAHRVGEAFF
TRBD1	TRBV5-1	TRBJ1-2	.	TGCGCCAGCAGCTTGGGGGACAGGATTGGCTATGGCTACACCTTC	CASSLGDRIGYGYTF
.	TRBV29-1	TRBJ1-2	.	TGCAGCACGGGAGACAGGCCCTCTAACTATGGCTACACCTTC	CSTGDRPSNYGYTF
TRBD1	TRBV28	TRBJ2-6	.	TGTGCCAGCAGTCCGACCGGGACAGGCACCTCTGGGGCCAACGTCCTGACTTTC	CASSPTGTGTSGANVLTF